This T cell receptor (beta chain) stems from a study of T cell responses to AZD1222 COVID-19 vaccine. Study-wide results and limits: Donors skewed white British and female; clonal diversity was possibly underestimated. Of the AZD1222 recipients, only 5 or 6 were seropositive at baseline.

This CDR3 is 13 amino acids long. V lost 1 base, J lost 1 base, and 7 bases lay in between. CDR1 and CDR2 from the germline V gene are GTSNPN and SVGIG (reference sequence). Both about-4-week and about-12-week second-dose recipients were combined. As to this clone: The target antigen is unknown.

Clones were read by immunoSEQ multiplex PCR, and TCRdb kept only the in-frame ones, dropping some. This repertoire shows about 94,000 clones, around 84% found once; its top ten account for more than 3.5%. The sample here was peripheral blood, taken 28 days after the second AZD1222 dose. This TCR came from an adult who received the AZD1222 COVID-19 vaccine. This chain joins TRBV30 and TRBJ1-1; D unresolved. The CDR3: CAWSAERNTEAFF. The CDR3, as DNA: TGTGCCTGGAGTGCGGAAAGGAACACTGAAGCTTTCTTT.